This section outlines one TCR beta chain sequence together with its context. No count is recorded, yet this clonotype rates as medium-sized (0.01 to 0.1%) from its frequency. The antigen it binds to is not known. These data originate in a study of T cell clusters in autoimmune cytopenias (dated by TCRdb to about 2019). General notes on the study: TRB sequencing reached a median depth of approximately 53,000 reads per sample and yielded a median of about 2,400 distinct TRB clonotypes per sample. Alongside healthy, CLL and autoimmune hepatitis controls, autoimmune cytopenia patients had their peripheral blood TRB and IGH repertoires sequenced at active disease and again during treatment follow-up. The goal of the study was to determine whether autoimmune cytopenia patients have a disease-specific immune repertoire signature that could serve as a blood-based biomarker. The investigation overall reported the following: Compared with active autoimmune hepatitis patients, healthy donors had almost three times as many exclusive TRB clusters, a finding consistent with an autoimmunity-wide signature. The T cell clusters were defined only in silico, and the functional role of the clusters was left to be validated experimentally. GLIPH suggested that primary autoimmune cytopenia patients lacked physiological T cell clusters: 45 to 60 clusters were exclusive to healthy donors versus about 17 exclusive to patients. TRB repertoire shifts, with less even repertoires in secondary cytopenia and CLL, mostly reflected lymphoma bias rather than autoimmunity. The cluster-lack signature was not seen for secondary cytopenia versus CLL, apparently masked by the dominant lymphoma-associated repertoire.

Taken from the germline V gene (reference sequence), the CDR1 and CDR2 loops are LNHDA and SQIVND. Including the terminal cysteine and phenylalanine, the CDR3 comprises 11 residues. The nucleotide record is missing. To amplify TRB rearrangements, a touch-down multiplex PCR protocol was run with the TRB-A and TRB-B primer pools combined in a single tube. Illumina adapters and sample indices were added to the amplicons through two consecutive PCR reactions performed with Phusion HS II polymerase. The amplicons were gel-purified using the NucleoSpin Gel and PCR Clean-up kit, after which quantification was performed by Qubit and quality was checked on an Agilent 2100 Bioanalyzer. Libraries were sequenced on an Illumina MiSeq using 600-cycle, single-indexed, paired-end runs. In the source study's methods: MiXCR version 2.1.12 with the default MiXCR reference library was used to align and assemble TRB reads. Each unique CDR3 nucleotide sequence defined a clone, and only productive sequences with at least two reads were analysed. Alpha-parameterized diversity profiles (alpha 0 to 5), including the Shannon (alpha 1) and Simpson (alpha 2) indices, were computed with an R script to assess repertoire diversity. Combinatorial TRB VJ usage was calculated with the tcR package and was compared between cohorts by principal component analysis performed with ade4. GLIPH was used to cluster TCRbeta CDR3s in pairs of cohorts matched for age and read depth, and a Wilcoxon test was used to compare cluster frequencies. TCRdb reprocessed the reads, so every CDR3 protein sequence counts as one entry and DNA is not shown. TCRdb, not the original authors, processed these V and J calls. The sample's own table lists about 7,200 distinct CDR3 sequences. The ten largest clones take up 16% of the sample.

Each sample's TRB amplification started from 250 ng of peripheral blood genomic DNA, which corresponds to tens of thousands of genome equivalents. The sample taken for sequencing was peripheral blood. Rearrangement joined TRBV19 to TRBJ2-7; no DNA is available, so the TRBD1 call from TCRdb remains unchecked. This TCR was recovered from a human donor with an autoimmune cytopenia or autoimmune hepatitis (not recorded which). CDR3 region: CASSPLYEQYF.